This T cell receptor (beta chain) was captured by sequencing in a study of T cells expressing NK-cell markers. From the 5' RACE reads, TCRdb lists one entry per CDR3 protein and no DNA. The sample table includes about 460,000 distinct CDR3 sequences. CDR3 size: 17 residues. Germline lookup yields CDR1 KGHSH and CDR2 LQKENI. The chain uses TRBV18 and TRBJ2-3; the TRBD2 assignment by TCRdb is unverifiable without DNA. The sample consisted of blood T cells: a sorted CD56 or NKG2C T cell subset, CD4+ or CD8+ T cells, or bulk PBMC T cells (not recorded which). This TCR derives from a woman between 45 and 65 years old in good health. The CDR3 loop reads CASSPPLAGVVTDTQYF.